Presented here are 5 T cell receptor beta chains from one specimen sequenced in a study of Ad26.COV2.S vaccination and SARS-CoV-2 variants. Treatment given: roughly 20 received Ad26.COV2.S at low or high dose, single or two shots; a few received placebo; per-sample allocation not given. Collection of the samples took place on day 63 after the first injection of vaccine or placebo. The method was immunoSEQ multiplex PCR; TCRdb's version includes in-frame clones alone and lacks a portion of them. The table shows roughly 300,000 clones, with 86% occurring only once. The sequencing here drew on peripheral blood, taken in a trial of Ad26.COV2.S vaccine versus placebo. The receptors shown here come from a person between 18 and 60 years old who received the Ad26.COV2.S COVID-19 vaccine or a placebo.

The sample holds one count of this clone. This chain links TRBV6-6 with TRBJ1-6; D may be TRBD1 (5 bases). V lost 5 bases and J 6 bases, leaving 11 bases between the germline ends. The CDR3 totals 14 residues. Germline V CDR1 and CDR2: MNHNY, SVGAGI (reference sequence). DNA of the CDR3: TGTGCCAGCAGTATGACAGTTTCTAATTCACCCCTCCACTTT. This encodes CASSMTVSNSPLHF.

The chain employs TRBV25-1 and TRBJ1-2, with D possibly TRBD1 on 5 matching bases. The CDR3 runs to 16 residues. The V end was cut by 2 bases, the J end by 4 bases, with 17 bases between. Germline CDR1 is MGHDK and CDR2 is SYGVNS. The CDR3 region has the DNA TGTGCCAGCAGTGAACAGGGCTTGACGGGGCTCTATGGCTACACCTTC. Translated: CASSEQGLTGLYGYTF.

This clone turned up a few times. Other DNA sequences in this sample translate to the same CDR3. The chain has TRBV5-1 and TRBJ2-3; D may be TRBD2 (6 bases). CDR1 SGHRS and CDR2 YFSETQ come from the germline V gene. Trimming pared 0 bases from V and 0 bases from J, leaving 8 bases between. The CDR3 contains 15 residues. The CDR3 reads CASSLVSGSTDTQYF. The DNA for the CDR3 is TGCGCCAGCAGCTTGGTAAGCGGGAGCACAGATACGCAGTATTTT.

This rearrangement joins TRBV4-1 to TRBJ1-5, with D possibly TRBD1 on 5 matching bases. V was clipped by 0 bases and J by 6 bases, with 18 bases between them. This CDR3 region has 17 residues. Germline V CDR1 and CDR2: MGHRA, YSYEKL. CDR3 DNA sequence: TGCGCCAGCAGCCAAGATCCCCCCAGGGAGGACGGTCAGCCCCAGCATTTT. It is translated as CASSQDPPREDGQPQHF.

This clone was detected only once. This sequence joins TRBV20-1 and TRBJ2-3; the match to TRBD2 covers 11 bases. Germline V lookup: CDR1 DFQATT, CDR2 SNEGSKA (reference sequence). V was clipped by 3 bases and J by 8 bases; unmatched bases: 7. The CDR3 contains 14 residues. The CDR3 loop is CSASSGGADSTQYF. The CDR3 region has the DNA TGCAGTGCTAGTAGCGGGGGGGCGGACAGTACGCAGTATTTT.